This T cell receptor beta chain is drawn from a study of breast tumors, draining lymph nodes, adjacent tissues. Study-level findings and limits: Tumor repertoires ranked between lymph nodes and nontumor tissue in diversity, with V and J gene preferences. Most tumor T cells seemingly derive from lymph node, then expand in tumor. Luminal-like breast cancer showed significantly greater tumor-nontumor repertoire similarity than basal-like breast cancer did.

There are many counts of this clonotype. No antigen is known for it. CDR1 MNHNS and CDR2 SASEGT come from the germline V gene. Trimming removed 2 bases from V and 1 base from J, with 6 bases in between. There are 13 residues in the CDR3. In TCRdb, the multiplex PCR reads were re-called with MiXCR into one record per CDR3 protein. This sample has 30,000 to 40,000 distinct CDR3 sequences, with 30% to 45% found just once. What was sequenced was breast tumor tissue. This sequence originates from a female donor with breast cancer. Some clones in this sample may be carry-over from other donors' samples. This chain uses TRBV6-1 with TRBJ2-7; D ambiguous. The CDR3 region is CASSELGSYEQYF. For the CDR3, the DNA is TGTGCCAGCAGTGAACTAGGGTCCTACGAGCAGTACTTC.